Listed here is a single TCR beta chain. This sample was included in a study of cytomegalovirus exposure and HLA in healthy donors. PCR employed 60 Vbeta and 13 Jbeta primers. Data came from immunoSEQ multiplex PCR; TCRdb stores just in-frame clones and leaves some out. The sample holds tens of thousands of clones; about 68% are singletons and the top ten take roughly 2.5%. Germline values: CDR1 MNHNS, CDR2 SASEGT. This CDR3 region has 15 residues. Germline trimming cut 6 bases from V and 2 bases from J; bases unmatched to any gene: 7. The sequenced sample was PBMCs. The receptor's source is a human donor in good health. The V and J genes are TRBV6-1 and TRBJ2-3, with 8 bases lining up with TRBD1. As DNA, the CDR3 is TGTGCCAGCAGATTCCTGGACAGGGACACAGATACGCAGTATTTT. Translated, it gives CASRFLDRDTDTQYF.